This T cell receptor (beta chain) is from a study of Graves' ophthalmopathy and Graves' hyperthyroidism. Study results and limitations: The majority of expanded thyroid clonotypes above 0.001 frequency also occurred in blood.

Diagnostic conclusions were grounded in clinical symptoms, serum thyroxine, TRAb, thyroid ultrasound and orbital computed tomography. What supplied the PBMCs was approximately 10 ml of fresh peripheral blood. As concerns this clonotype: What it binds is not known.

CDR3 regions of TCR beta were amplified from RNA transcripts. In the first round, RT-PCR was carried out with HTBI primers, and a multiplex PCR formed the second round. MiXCR, run by TCRdb on the multiplex PCR reads, gives a single entry per CDR3 protein. The sample records 650,000 to 900,000 distinct CDR3 sequences, 40% being singletons. The CDR3 sequence is 13 residues long. Trimming shortened V by 4 bases and J by 4 bases, and 10 bases separated the two germline ends. CDR1 SGHTA and CDR2 FQGNSA come from the germline V gene. The sequencing sample was made of peripheral blood. The sequence derives from an adult man with Graves' ophthalmopathy. The J gene is TRBJ1-1, the V gene TRBV7-2, with no clear D. CDR3 nucleotide sequence: TGTGCCAGCAGCTCTACTAGGGCCACTGAAGCTTTCTTT. It specifies CASSSTRATEAFF.